Sequencing of this T cell receptor beta chain was carried out in a study of blood T cell repertoires in COVID-19. Generated by immunoSEQ multiplex PCR, the TCRdb table keeps only in-frame clones and is missing some. The table records 200,000 to 250,000 clones, around four fifths of them present only once. The V end lost 3 bases, the J end lost 6 bases, and 8 bases lay between the germline ends. The CDR3 covers 12 residues. The sequence derives from an older woman with active or convalescent COVID-19. The V call is TRBV12-3 or TRBV12-4, the J call TRBJ1-1; D is ambiguous. Specimen: peripheral blood. CDR3 nucleotide sequence: TGTGCCAGCAGTTTCCAACAGTCTGAAGCTTTCTTT. This codes for CASSFQQSEAFF.